Below, 27 T cell receptor beta chains from the same sample are listed, as sequenced in a study of T cells in women clearing cervical HPV infection (dated by TCRdb to about 2018). Receptor amplification or capture employed the immunoSEQ multiplex PCR assay. TCRdb limited this immuneACCESS table to in-frame rearrangements with V and J called. A share of clones is missing; checked studies link under half to unresolved V genes, and the rest is unexplained. The data table for this sample lists 25,000 to 35,000 clones. The top ten clones comprise about 4.3% of the sample. The specimen sequenced was blood buffy coat. The receptors shown here come from a woman between 18 and 69 years old with a cervical HPV16 infection that either progressed to CIN3+ or cleared (not recorded which).

On this clone: The read stops 3 residues short of the end of the CDR3; the missing end is completed from the germline J gene. The rearrangement links TRBV7-2 to TRBJ1-1, with D maybe TRBD1 (6 bases). The CDR3 is 14 residues long. Trimming shortened V by 1 base and J by 5 bases, and 11 bases separated the two germline ends. Germline CDR1 and CDR2: SGHTA and FQGNSA. CDR3 DNA (partial): TGTGCCAGCAGCTTAGGTGACAGGTGGACTGAA. Residues: CASSLGDRWTE. The full CDR3 protein reads CASSLGDRWTEAFF.

This CDR3 is CASSQERVGTQYF. Incomplete CDR3 DNA: TGTGCCAGCAGCCAGGAGAGGGTAGGGACC. The chain joins TRBV4-2 to TRBJ2-5; the D gene is possibly TRBD2 (5 bases). Read data end 3 residues before the CDR3 end; the end is taken from the germline J gene. Germline loops: CDR1 LGHNA, CDR2 YNFKEQ. The CDR3 has 13 residues. The V and J ends lost 3 bases and 7 bases respectively, with 12 bases between them.

Points on this clone: The CDR3 extends 3 residues past the end of the read, so its final part is completed from the germline J gene. The chain combines TRBV6-2 or TRBV6-3 with TRBJ2-5; the D gene is possibly TRBD2 (5 bases). Looked up from germline, CDR1 is MNHEY and CDR2 is SVGEGT. The CDR3 length is 14 residues. V lost 5 bases and J lost 2, with 12 bases in between. The part of the CDR3 DNA that was read is TGTGCCAGCAGTCGCCGGGGTGTACAAGAGACC. Translated, it gives CASSRRGVQET. The full CDR3 sequence reads CASSRRGVQETQYF.

Note on this clone: The read stops 3 residues short of the end of the CDR3; the missing end is completed from the germline J gene. V is TRBV14 and J is TRBJ1-2, with 7 bases that match TRBD1. From germline, CDR1 is SGHDN and CDR2 FVKESK. Trimming cost V 1 base and J 2 bases; bases outside gene matches: 4. The CDR3 loop spans 15 amino acids. The CDR3: CASSQVKGANYGYTF. The CDR3 bases that were read are TGTGCCAGCAGCCAAGTTAAGGGGGCGAACTATGGC.

About this clone: The DNA ends 3 residues before the CDR3 does, and the rest of the CDR3 is filled in from the germline J gene. The gene calls are TRBV7-2 and TRBJ2-6; no definite D call. V was clipped by 5 bases and J by 0 bases, with 8 bases between them. Germline-derived CDR1 and CDR2 are SGHTA and FQGNSA. The CDR3 extends over 15 amino acids. The CDR3 bases that were read are TGTGCCAGCAGCCTCAGGTTCTCTGGGGCCAACGTC. Translating it yields CASSLRFSGANV. The CDR3 in its entirety is CASSLRFSGANVLTF.

As concerns this clone: Sequencing ends 3 residues short of the CDR3 end; the germline J gene provides the rest. The chain carries TRBV28 and TRBJ1-6; the D gene is possibly TRBD1 (6 bases). The CDR3 runs to 15 residues. Between the trimmed V and J ends, which lost 6 bases and 10 bases, there was a span of 19 bases. CDR1 is MDHEN and CDR2 is SYDVKM in the germline V gene. This CDR3 reads CASSVGIQGGSPLHF. Partial CDR3 DNA: TGTGCCAGCAGCGTCGGCATACAGGGCGGCTCACCC.

In regard to this clone: Read sequence stops 3 residues before the CDR3 end, and the germline J gene provides the missing end. The rearrangement joins TRBV10-3 to TRBJ2-7, with D perhaps TRBD1 (5 bases). V lost 3 bases to trimming and J lost 2 bases, with 11 bases between them. Germline V CDR1 and CDR2: ENHRY, SYGVKD. This CDR3 contains 14 residues. CDR3 protein: CAISDRAYTYEQYF. The sequenced CDR3 bases are TGTGCCATCAGTGACAGGGCCTACACCTACGAG.

A note on this clone: The CDR3 is cut off 3 residues early in the read; its end comes from the germline J gene. The chain links TRBV10-3 to TRBJ1-2, with TRBD1 identical over 7 bases. Germline CDR1 and CDR2: ENHRY and SYGVKD. The CDR3 covers 13 residues. V shed 8 bases and J 3 bases; nucleotides not matched to a gene: 6. This CDR3 is CAILDREDYGYTF. The part of the CDR3 DNA that was read is TGTGCCATCCTAGACAGGGAGGACTATGGC.

As concerns this clone: The sequenced fragment ends 3 residues before the CDR3 boundary, so the rest is inferred from the germline J gene. V is TRBV19 and J is TRBJ1-1, with TRBD1 matching over 7 bases. The V and J ends lost 4 bases and 3 bases, in that order; junction bases with no gene match: 2. The CDR3 contains 13 residues. Germline V gives CDR1 LNHDA, CDR2 SQIVND (reference sequence). CDR3 in amino acids: CASSTTGDTEAFF. CDR3 DNA (partial): TGTGCCAGTAGTACTACAGGGGACACTGAA. The variable domain in full, completed from reference TRBV19 and TRBJ1-1, reads DGGITQSPKYLFRKEGQNVTLSCEQNLNHDAMYWYRQDPGQGLRLIYYSQIVNDFQKGDIAEGYSVSREKKESFPLTVTSAQKNPTAFYLCASSTTGDTEAFFGQGTRLTVV.

As concerns this clone: The missing CDR3 end, 3 residues past where the read stops, is filled in from the germline J gene. The chain joins TRBV28 to TRBJ2-5; 9 nucleotides align to TRBD2. V trimming: 6 bases; J trimming: 6 bases; junction bases outside the gene matches: 11. In germline, CDR1 is MDHEN, CDR2 SYDVKM. This CDR3 comprises 15 residues. CDR3 sequence reads: CASSPPAGGGKTQYF. The covered CDR3 bases are TGTGCCAGCAGCCCCCCAGCGGGGGGTGGAAAGACC.

Here the CDR3 reads CASSEPRDSQETQYF. Incomplete CDR3 DNA: TGTGCCAGCAGCGAACCCAGGGACAGCCAAGAGACC. The chain recombines TRBV2 with TRBJ2-5; 7 bases align to TRBD1. The CDR3 extends 3 residues past the end of the read, so its final part is completed from the germline J gene. The ends lost 6 bases at V and 1 base at J; junction bases unmatched: 8. The CDR3 runs to 15 residues. Germline V gives CDR1 SNHLY, CDR2 FYNNEI.

Comment on this clone: The read terminates 3 residues ahead of where the CDR3 ends, so the germline J gene completes it. The chain combines TRBV12-3 or TRBV12-4 with TRBJ2-5; weak D call: TRBD1 (6 bases). This CDR3 contains 12 residues. Trimming shortened V by 5 bases and J by 4 bases, and 8 bases separated the two germline ends. The CDR3 DNA, read in part, is TGTGCCAGCAGTCTGGACAGAGAGACC. This sequence encodes CASSLDRET. In full, the CDR3 is CASSLDRETQYF.

About this clone itself: The read finishes 3 residues shy of the CDR3 end, and the germline J gene is used to complete it. The chain recombines TRBV10-3 with TRBJ2-1; 12 bases map to TRBD2. CDR1 and CDR2 (germline): ENHRY, SYGVKD. After removal of 7 bases from V and 9 bases from J, the junction contained 13 bases not matched to a gene. This CDR3 region has 16 residues. Partial CDR3 DNA: TGTGCCATCAAACGGACTAGCGGGATCCGGGAAGGTGAG. Translation: CAIKRTSGIREGE. In full, the CDR3 is CAIKRTSGIREGEQFF.

Regarding this clone: Coverage ceases 3 residues before the CDR3 finishes, and the germline J gene fills in the end. J is TRBJ2-5 and V is TRBV20-1; D may be TRBD2 (6 bases). V gave up 6 bases and J gave up 5 bases, with 22 bases separating them. The CDR3 extends over 15 amino acids. Germline CDR1 DFQATT, CDR2 SNEGSKA (reference sequence). The CDR3 DNA, read in part, is TGCAGTGCATCGTTTGTGACTAGTATTTTGGAGACC. This translates into CSASFVTSILET. The full CDR3 sequence reads CSASFVTSILETQYF.

Turning to this clone: The sequenced fragment ends 3 residues before the CDR3 boundary, so the rest is inferred from the germline J gene. This chain links TRBV30 with TRBJ1-4; D unclear. V lost 2 bases to trimming and J lost 4 bases, with 14 bases between them. The CDR3 contains 15 residues. Germline V gene sequence: CDR1 GTSNPN, CDR2 SVGIG (reference sequence). The part of the CDR3 DNA that was read is TGTGCCTGGAGTCCCGACACCACTTTTAATGAAAAA. It encodes CAWSPDTTFNEK. The CDR3 in full is CAWSPDTTFNEKLFF.

For this clone: The missing CDR3 end, 3 residues past where the read stops, is filled in from the germline J gene. The rearrangement uses TRBV5-8 and TRBJ1-2; 9 nucleotides align to TRBD1. The ends lost 0 bases at V and 6 bases at J; junction bases unmatched: 6. CDR3 length equals 15 residues. Germline CDR1 is SGHTS and CDR2 is YDEGEE. The CDR3 DNA, read in part, is TGTGCCAGCAGCTTGGTGGGACAGGGTAGCCATGGC. Amino acids: CASSLVGQGSHG. From start to end, the CDR3 is CASSLVGQGSHGYTF.

In the case of this clone: The DNA ends 3 residues before the CDR3 does, and the rest of the CDR3 is filled in from the germline J gene. This CDR3 is also generated by other DNA sequences in the sample. The V call is TRBV2, the J call TRBJ1-1; 7 bases map to TRBD1. Trimming cost V 4 bases and J 5 bases; bases outside gene matches: 4. Germline V gene sequence: CDR1 SNHLY, CDR2 FYNNEI. The CDR3 spans 13 residues. The CDR3 spells CASSGQGRTEAFF. The sequenced CDR3 bases are TGTGCCAGCAGTGGACAGGGTCGGACTGAA.

A remark on this clone: The read ends 3 residues early relative to the CDR3; the germline J gene fills the gap. The rearrangement joins TRBV5-1 to TRBJ2-7, with 7 bases aligning to TRBD2. CDR1 is SGHRS and CDR2 is YFSETQ in the germline V gene. This CDR3 contains 15 residues. Trimming took 4 bases from V and 4 from J; bases not matched to a gene: 11. The covered CDR3 bases are TGCGCCAGCAGCCCCGGATCGGGGGGTGTGTACGAG. Translating it yields CASSPGSGGVYE. The CDR3 in its entirety is CASSPGSGGVYEQYF.

With regard to this clone: The read terminates 3 residues ahead of where the CDR3 ends, so the germline J gene completes it. The chain recombines TRBV7-2 with TRBJ2-3; no reliable D call. Trimming pared 3 bases from V and 1 base from J, leaving 8 bases between. CDR3 length: 14 residues. Germline V gives CDR1 SGHTA, CDR2 FQGNSA. The sequenced part of the CDR3 DNA is TGTGCCAGCAGCTTTGACAAGGGCACAGATACG. It yields the protein CASSFDKGTDT. From start to end, the CDR3 is CASSFDKGTDTQYF.

With respect to this clone: Read sequence stops 3 residues before the CDR3 end, and the germline J gene provides the missing end. The chain is built from TRBV5-4 and TRBJ2-3; D might be TRBD1 (5 bases). CDR3 length: 15 residues. Germline V gives CDR1 SGHNT, CDR2 YYREEE (reference sequence). V was cut by 5 bases and J by 0 bases, with 13 bases left in between. The CDR3 is CASRSDILSTDTQYF. CDR3 bases read: TGTGCCAGCAGGTCGGACATCCTAAGCACAGATACG.

A word on this clone: Read sequence stops 3 residues before the CDR3 end, and the germline J gene provides the missing end. The V gene is TRBV20-1, the J gene TRBJ2-5; perhaps TRBD2 as D (7 bases). Trimming cost V 3 bases and J 2 bases, with 19 bases left between them. Germline CDR1 reads DFQATT; CDR2 reads SNEGSKA (reference sequence). The CDR3 is 16 amino acids. The sequenced CDR3 bases are TGCAGTGCTAGGGGGGCCGGCGGGAGCCTACAAGAGACC. Protein sequence: CSARGAGGSLQET. The entire CDR3 is CSARGAGGSLQETQYF.

Notes on this clone: The read comes to an end 3 residues before the CDR3 does, leaving the germline J gene to fill in the end. The rearrangement links TRBV7-9 to TRBJ2-1; 10 nucleotides agree with TRBD1. Trimming took 2 bases from V and 8 from J; bases not matched to a gene: 3. The CDR3 runs to 14 residues. Germline V gives CDR1 SEHNR, CDR2 FQNEAQ (reference sequence). CDR3 region: CASSLRQGAYEQFF. The CDR3 DNA, read in part, is TGTGCCAGCAGCTTAAGACAGGGGGCCTATGAG.

On this clone itself: The read comes to an end 3 residues before the CDR3 does, leaving the germline J gene to fill in the end. The chain couples TRBV13 to TRBJ2-2, with a tentative D call TRBD2 (6 bases). The CDR3 spans 16 residues. The V and J ends lost 2 bases and 6 bases respectively, with 16 bases between them. Germline CDR1 reads PRHDT; CDR2 reads FYEKMQ (reference sequence). The CDR3 protein is CASSLFGGRQAGELFF. The covered CDR3 bases are TGTGCCAGCAGCTTATTTGGGGGGAGGCAGGCCGGGGAG. The entire variable domain, with the rest obtained from reference TRBV13 and TRBJ2-2, is as follows: AAGVIQSPRHLIKEKRETATLKCYPIPRHDTVYWYQQGPGQDPQFLISFYEKMQSDKGSIPDRFSAQQFSDYHSELNMSSLELGDSALYFCASSLFGGRQAGELFFGEGSRLTVL.

Details on this clone: The read terminates 3 residues before the CDR3 end, so the remaining end is supplied by the germline J gene. The V and J genes are TRBV20-1 and TRBJ2-1; 10 bases map to TRBD2. V dropped 3 bases and J dropped 5; count of bases not matched to a gene: 7. CDR1 is DFQATT, CDR2 SNEGSKA, per germline (reference sequence). This CDR3 has 15 amino acids. CDR3 protein: CSASRLAGANNEQFF. Incomplete CDR3 DNA: TGCAGTGCTAGTCGTCTAGCGGGAGCGAACAATGAG.

The CDR3 reads CASSLTLSSGLYNEQFF. The DNA read from the CDR3 is TGTGCCAGCAGCTTAACCTTGTCTAGCGGACTGTACAATGAG. The gene calls are TRBV7-3 and TRBJ2-1; TRBD2 aligns across 7 bases. The sequenced fragment ends 3 residues before the CDR3 boundary, so the rest is inferred from the germline J gene. With V trimmed by 0 bases and J by 4 bases, 9 bases remained unmatched. This CDR3 comprises 17 residues. The germline V gene has CDR1 SGHTA and CDR2 FQGTGA.

As regards this clone: Read data end 3 residues before the CDR3 end; the end is taken from the germline J gene. The rearrangement links TRBV7-2 to TRBJ2-5; TRBD2 aligns across 8 bases. V shed 3 bases and J 5 bases; nucleotides not matched to a gene: 5. This CDR3 comprises 14 residues. CDR1 SGHTA and CDR2 FQGNSA come from the germline V gene. Partial CDR3 DNA: TGTGCCAGCAGCTTGCCCGGGACTAGGGAGACC. Its translation is CASSLPGTRET. The full CDR3 reads CASSLPGTRETQYF.

As regards this clone: Sequencing ends 3 residues short of the CDR3 end; the germline J gene provides the rest. This rearrangement joins TRBV6-2 or TRBV6-3 to TRBJ2-2, with D perhaps TRBD1 (6 bases). The CDR3 has 14 amino acids. V lost 10 bases and J 3 bases, leaving 15 bases between the germline ends. Germline V gives CDR1 MNHEY, CDR2 SVGEGT. The chain's CDR3 is CATRGRGDTGELFF. Incomplete CDR3 DNA: TGTGCCACCAGGGGCAGGGGCGACACCGGGGAG.